This entry lists 18 T cell receptor beta chains sequenced from one sample in a study of cytomegalovirus exposure and HLA in healthy donors. PCR involved 60 Vbeta and 13 Jbeta primers. The assay was immunoSEQ multiplex PCR, and TCRdb's table has in-frame clones only and misses some. The sample records under 200,000 clones, 70% to 90% being singletons. Sequences were obtained from PBMCs. The receptor set was obtained from a woman in her late teens or twenties in good health and CMV-seropositive.

The chain uses TRBV4-2 and TRBJ2-3; 12 bases are shared with TRBD2. CDR1 and CDR2 from the germline V gene are LGHNA and YNFKEQ. With 4 bases clipped from V and 0 bases from J, the junction kept 5 bases outside the gene matches. The CDR3 extends over 17 amino acids. The CDR3 DNA reads TGTGCCAGCAGCCCCATAGGACTAGCGGGGAGCACAGATACGCAGTATTTT. As protein: CASSPIGLAGSTDTQYF.

This rearrangement joins TRBV7-3 to TRBJ2-2; 7 bases are a match to TRBD2. CDR1 SGHTA and CDR2 FQGTGA come from the germline V gene. Unmatched junction bases numbered 2, after V lost 6 bases and J lost 7 bases. This CDR3 is 12 amino acids long. This chain's CDR3 is CASSAGVGELFF. The CDR3 DNA follows: TGTGCCAGCAGTGCGGGGGTCGGGGAGCTGTTTTTT.

This clone appeared once. The J gene is TRBJ1-6, the V gene TRBV7-2; D gene ambiguous. This CDR3 has 15 amino acids. The germline V gene has CDR1 SGHTA and CDR2 FQGNSA. V dropped 0 bases and J dropped 7 bases, with 10 bases sitting between them. CDR3 sequence reads: CASSLASGVNSPLHF. In DNA, the CDR3 is TGTGCCAGCAGCTTAGCTTCCGGGGTGAATTCACCCCTCCACTTT.

The chain joins TRBV19 to TRBJ1-2, with 9 positions matching TRBD1. The CDR3 has 12 amino acids. V lost 8 bases to trimming and J lost 8 bases; unmatched junction nucleotides: 6. CDR1 LNHDA and CDR2 SQIVND come from the germline V gene (reference sequence). CDR3: CASQQGALGYTF. The CDR3 DNA sequence: TGTGCCAGTCAACAGGGGGCTTTAGGCTACACCTTC.

V and J are TRBV7-9 and TRBJ1-2; D possibly corresponds to TRBD1 (6 bases). Germline V CDR1 and CDR2: SEHNR, FQNEAQ (reference sequence). V was cut by 4 bases and J by 6 bases, with 12 bases left in between. CDR3 length: 13 residues. The CDR3 bases are TGTGCCAGCAGCTCCCCTGGACAGAATGGCTACACCTTC. This sequence encodes CASSSPGQNGYTF.

This chain connects TRBV13 to TRBJ2-7; 9 bases align to TRBD2. Per germline, CDR1 PRHDT and CDR2 FYEKMQ (reference sequence). The CDR3 covers 17 residues. The V segment lost 5 bases and the J segment 3 bases; nucleotides outside the gene matches: 14. This CDR3 is CASSTQAAGGPHYEQYF. CDR3 DNA sequence: TGTGCCAGCAGCACCCAGGCAGCGGGGGGCCCTCACTACGAGCAGTACTTC.

This sequence joins TRBV28 and TRBJ1-5; D might be TRBD1 (5 bases). The V end lost 5 bases, the J end lost 7 bases, and 12 bases lay between the germline ends. Germline assignment: CDR1 MDHEN and CDR2 SYDVKM. This CDR3 spans 13 amino acids. CDR3 amino acids: CASSPSGSQPQHF. CDR3 coding DNA: TGTGCCAGCAGTCCATCAGGGTCCCAGCCCCAGCATTTT.

In this sample, this clone turned up a few times. The gene calls are TRBV10-3 and TRBJ1-1; the D is unclear. From germline, CDR1 is ENHRY and CDR2 SYGVKD. V was cut by 7 bases and J by 0 bases, with 9 bases left in between. This CDR3 comprises 13 residues. CDR3 DNA sequence: TGTGCCATCAATGGCGACATGAACACTGAAGCTTTCTTT. Protein: CAINGDMNTEAFF.

This chain connects TRBV2 to TRBJ2-3; 8 bases are a match to TRBD2. CDR3 length: 18 amino acids. Trimming cost V 6 bases and J 2 bases; bases outside gene matches: 16. The germline V gene has CDR1 SNHLY and CDR2 FYNNEI. CDR3 protein: CASSLTRTSMGVTDTQYF. The DNA for the CDR3 is TGTGCCAGCAGCCTGACGAGGACTAGCATGGGTGTCACAGATACGCAGTATTTT.

The chain uses TRBV2 and TRBJ1-4; 9 bases line up with TRBD1. V shed 4 bases and J 6 bases; nucleotides not matched to a gene: 6. Germline V CDR1 and CDR2: SNHLY, FYNNEI. This CDR3 spans 15 amino acids. The CDR3 DNA sequence: TGTGCCAGCAGTGCCCCGGGACAGGGTTATGAAAAACTGTTTTTT. It yields the protein CASSAPGQGYEKLFF.

The chain combines TRBV7-9 with TRBJ2-5, with 8 bases identical to TRBD1. CDR1 and CDR2 (germline): SEHNR, FQNEAQ (reference sequence). V shed 5 bases and J 10 bases; nucleotides not matched to a gene: 9. The CDR3 length is 13 residues. CDR3 loop: CASSRQGPGIQYF. The CDR3 nucleotides are TGTGCCAGCAGCAGACAGGGGCCGGGTATCCAGTACTTC.

The chain carries TRBV2 and TRBJ1-1, with D tentatively TRBD1 (5 bases). V was cut by 11 bases and J by 8 bases, with 24 bases left in between. Per the germline V gene, CDR1 is SNHLY and CDR2 is FYNNEI. The CDR3 spans 14 residues. The DNA for the CDR3 is TGTGCCGGGACGGGGAGGGGTACAGTGGCGGAAGCTTTCTTT. It codes for CAGTGRGTVAEAFF.

The chain recombines TRBV4-1 with TRBJ2-3; 14 bases match TRBD2. The V segment lost 3 bases and the J segment 3 bases; nucleotides outside the gene matches: 5. Germline V gene data show CDR1 as MGHRA and CDR2 as YSYEKL. This CDR3 region has 17 residues. CDR3 sequence (DNA): TGCGCCAGCAGCCAGGGACTAGCGGGGGTAAGGACAGATACGCAGTATTTT. Translating gives CASSQGLAGVRTDTQYF.

V and J are TRBV4-3 and TRBJ1-6; no firm D call. The CDR3 has 12 residues. The ends were cut back, 2 bases at V and 14 bases at J, with 10 bases in the middle. Germline lookup yields CDR1 LGHNA and CDR2 YSLEER. In DNA form, the CDR3 reads TGCGCCAGCAGCCAAAGAGGCGGGGCCCTCCACTTT. This translates into CASSQRGGALHF.

In regard to this clone: A junction end diverges from the germline sequence, so it may reflect a read error. The chain employs TRBV7-9 and TRBJ2-7, with D unresolved. The CDR3 has 12 amino acids. CDR1 SEHNR and CDR2 FQNEAQ come from the germline V gene (reference sequence). DNA of the CDR3: TGTTCCAGCAGCTTCACTACACTCGAGCAGTACTTC. Translated, it gives CSSSFTTLEQYF. The full variable domain, its missing parts supplied by reference TRBV7-9 and TRBJ2-7, is DTGVSQNPRHKITKRGQNVTFRCDPISEHNRLYWYRQTLGQGPEFLTYFQNEAQLEKSRLLSDRFSAERPKGSFSTLEIQRTEQGDSAMYLCSSSFTTLEQYFGPGTRLTVT.

This chain links TRBV2 with TRBJ2-7; TRBD1 matches at 8 bases. V gave up 8 bases and J gave up 2 bases; unmatched junction bases: 8. The CDR3 extends over 14 amino acids. Looked up from germline, CDR1 is SNHLY and CDR2 is FYNNEI. DNA for the CDR3: TGTGCCAGCCGCTTAGGGGGACAGGCCTACGAGCAGTACTTC. This encodes CASRLGGQAYEQYF.

The chain combines TRBV19 with TRBJ2-7, with TRBD2 as a possible D gene (6 bases). The CDR3 is 13 amino acids. The germline V gene has CDR1 LNHDA and CDR2 SQIVND (reference sequence). Trimming removed 5 bases at V and 5 bases at J, with 13 bases between. Here the CDR3 reads CASSAGRGDEQYV. CDR3 DNA: TGTGCCAGTAGTGCGGGGCGTGGCGACGAGCAGTACGTC.

The chain joins TRBV25-1 to TRBJ2-3, with a weak D call TRBD2 (6 bases). Trimming took off 3 bases at V and 1 base at J, with 14 bases between the two ends. This CDR3 comprises 16 residues. Germline CDR1 and CDR2: MGHDK and SYGVNS. The CDR3 DNA reads as TGTGCCAGCAGTGATCTGGCCAGGGAGGGCACAGATACGCAGTATTTT. As protein: CASSDLAREGTDTQYF. The full variable domain, with the rest looked up from reference TRBV25-1 and TRBJ2-3, is EADIYQTPRYLVIGTGKKITLECSQTMGHDKMYWYQQDPGMELHLIHYSYGVNSTEKGDLSSESTVSRIRTEHFPLTLESARPSHTSQYLCASSDLAREGTDTQYFGPGTRLTVL.